This T cell receptor (beta chain) was sequenced in a study of cytomegalovirus exposure and HLA in healthy donors. A note on this clone: Its antigen remains unidentified.

Both 60 Vbeta primers and 13 Jbeta primers went into the PCR. The method was immunoSEQ multiplex PCR; TCRdb's version includes in-frame clones alone and lacks a portion of them. The sample holds 150,000 or so clones, approximately 80% seen once. Study results and limitations: Researchers reported in a later analysis that a missense DCLRE1C variant was tied to TCR beta V- and J-gene trimming.

Per the germline V gene, CDR1 is MGHRA and CDR2 is YSYEKL. The CDR3 covers 13 residues. V lost 1 base and J lost 0, with 4 bases in between. The V gene is TRBV4-1, the J gene TRBJ2-7; D gene unclear. The TCR sequence derives from a male donor in good health and CMV-seronegative. Input material: PBMCs. The CDR3 DNA reads TGCGCCAGCAGCCAAGCGGTCTCCTACGAGCAGTACTTC. It encodes CASSQAVSYEQYF.